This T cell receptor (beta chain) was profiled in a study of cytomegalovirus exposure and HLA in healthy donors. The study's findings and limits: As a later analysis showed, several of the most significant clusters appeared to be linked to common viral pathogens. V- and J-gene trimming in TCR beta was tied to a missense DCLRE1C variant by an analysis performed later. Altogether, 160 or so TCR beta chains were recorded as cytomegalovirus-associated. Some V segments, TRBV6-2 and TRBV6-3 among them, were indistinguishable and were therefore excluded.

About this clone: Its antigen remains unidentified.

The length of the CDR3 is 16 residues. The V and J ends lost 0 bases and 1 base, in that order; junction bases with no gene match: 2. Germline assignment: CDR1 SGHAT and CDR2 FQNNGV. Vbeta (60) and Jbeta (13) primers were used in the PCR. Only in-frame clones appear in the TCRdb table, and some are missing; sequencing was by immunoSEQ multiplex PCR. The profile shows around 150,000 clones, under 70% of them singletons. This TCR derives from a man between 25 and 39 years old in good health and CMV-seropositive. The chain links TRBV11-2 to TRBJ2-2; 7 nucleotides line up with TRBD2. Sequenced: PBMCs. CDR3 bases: TGTGCCAGCAGCTTAGAAGGCGGGAGGAACACCGGGGAGCTGTTTTTT. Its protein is CASSLEGGRNTGELFF.